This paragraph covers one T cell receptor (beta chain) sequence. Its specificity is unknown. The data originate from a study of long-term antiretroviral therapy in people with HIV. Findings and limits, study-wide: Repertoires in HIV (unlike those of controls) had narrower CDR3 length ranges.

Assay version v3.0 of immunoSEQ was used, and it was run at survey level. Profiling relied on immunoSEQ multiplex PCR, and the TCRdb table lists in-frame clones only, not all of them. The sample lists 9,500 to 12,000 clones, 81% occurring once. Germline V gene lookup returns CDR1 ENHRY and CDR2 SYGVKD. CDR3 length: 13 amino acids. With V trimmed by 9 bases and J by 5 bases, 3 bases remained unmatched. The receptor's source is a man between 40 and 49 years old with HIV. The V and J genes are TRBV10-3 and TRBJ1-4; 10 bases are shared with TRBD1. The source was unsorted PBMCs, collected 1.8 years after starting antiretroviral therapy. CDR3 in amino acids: CAIWDRGNEKLFF. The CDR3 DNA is TGTGCCATATGGGACAGGGGAAATGAAAAACTGTTTTTT.